The sequence of this T cell receptor beta chain was determined in a study of blood T cell repertoires in COVID-19. In the study overall: Sources were T cells, B-cell-depleted T cells, or PBMCs; the material itself was cDNA or gDNA.

Between the trimmed V and J ends, which lost 3 bases and 2 bases, there was a span of 10 bases. The CDR3 totals 15 residues. In germline, CDR1 is SEHNR, CDR2 FQNEAQ (reference sequence). Clones were sequenced by immunoSEQ multiplex PCR, and TCRdb holds only the in-frame ones, with some missing. The sample holds more than 45,000 clones, roughly 90% seen once. The sequenced sample was peripheral blood. This sequence was found in a woman older than 75 with acute or convalescent COVID-19. The genes are TRBV7-9 and TRBJ2-2, with D maybe TRBD1 (5 bases). The CDR3, as DNA: TGTGCCAGCAGCTTTTGGCAGGGAAACACCGGGGAGCTGTTTTTT. The encoded protein is CASSFWQGNTGELFF. Full variable domain (remainder filled in from reference TRBV7-9 and TRBJ2-2): DTGVSQNPRHKITKRGQNVTFRCDPISEHNRLYWYRQTLGQGPEFLTYFQNEAQLEKSRLLSDRFSAERPKGSFSTLEIQRTEQGDSAMYLCASSFWQGNTGELFFGEGSRLTVL.